A single sample is the source of the 13 T cell receptor beta chains below, sequenced in a study of identical twins. TCRdb ran MiXCR on the 5' RACE reads and lists one entry per CDR3 protein. The sample lists over 550,000 distinct CDR3 sequences, roughly 7.2% occurring once. In addition, the sample was reused for a study of yellow fever vaccine responses in identical twins.

The sequenced sample was PBMCs. The origin of the receptors is a woman between 18 and 30 years old in good health.

This clonotype was detected a few times. This chain uses TRBV7-9 with TRBJ2-1; D remains unclear. The CDR3 totals 13 residues. Looked up from germline, CDR1 is SEHNR and CDR2 is FQNEAQ (reference sequence). V dropped 2 bases and J dropped 7 bases, with 9 bases sitting between them. In DNA form, the CDR3 reads TGTGCCAGCAGCTTATCCCAGCCGAATGAGCAGTTCTTC. Protein: CASSLSQPNEQFF. The entire variable domain, with the rest obtained from reference TRBV7-9 and TRBJ2-1, is as follows: DTGVSQNPRHKITKRGQNVTFRCDPISEHNRLYWYRQTLGQGPEFLTYFQNEAQLEKSRLLSDRFSAERPKGSFSTLEIQRTEQGDSAMYLCASSLSQPNEQFFGPGTRLTVL.

This rearrangement joins TRBV5-1 to TRBJ2-5; 10 nucleotides align to TRBD2. Germline V gene lookup returns CDR1 SGHRS and CDR2 YFSETQ. Unmatched junction bases numbered 5, after V lost 0 bases and J lost 0 bases. The CDR3 has 17 amino acids. The CDR3 loop is CASSLVGSGRYQETQYF. The DNA for the CDR3 is TGCGCCAGCAGCTTGGTTGGTAGCGGGAGGTACCAAGAGACCCAGTACTTC.

This chain joins TRBV29-1 and TRBJ1-2; 9 bases line up with TRBD1. This CDR3 has 13 amino acids. J gave up 2 bases and V 6 bases, and 4 bases lay outside the gene matches. Germline V CDR1 and CDR2: SQVTM, ANQGSEA. CDR3 residues: CSVPDRGNYGYTF. The CDR3 DNA reads TGCAGCGTCCCGGACAGGGGAAACTATGGCTACACCTTC.

This clonotype has at least ten counts. This chain joins TRBV7-9 and TRBJ2-4, with D unclear. The germline V gene encodes CDR1 SEHNR and CDR2 FQNEAQ (reference sequence). V was trimmed by 8 bases and J by 6 bases, leaving 14 bases between them. CDR3 length: 13 residues. DNA of the CDR3: TGTGCCAGCCGTGCCGCGTCCGGAAACATTCAGTACTTC. It translates to CASRAASGNIQYF.

This clonotype was found many times. The rearrangement uses TRBV5-5 and TRBJ2-2, with 7 bases matching TRBD1. The CDR3 has 15 residues. In germline, CDR1 is SGHKS, CDR2 YYEKEE (reference sequence). The V and J ends lost 3 bases and 8 bases, in that order; junction bases with no gene match: 10. The CDR3 nucleotides are TGTGCCAGCAGCTCGCAGAGAGACAGGGATGGGGAGCTGTTTTTT. Its protein product is CASSSQRDRDGELFF.

This clonotype has ten or more counts. The V and J genes are TRBV20-1 and TRBJ1-3, with D unresolved. The V end was cut by 0 bases, the J end by 9 bases, with 18 bases between. CDR3 size: 15 residues. Germline CDR1 and CDR2: DFQATT and SNEGSKA (reference sequence). CDR3 in amino acids: CSARDTPPGEGTIYF. CDR3 coding DNA: TGCAGTGCTAGAGATACCCCACCTGGGGAAGGCACCATATATTTT.

This clonotype was counted a few times. V gene TRBV28 combines with J gene TRBJ2-4; 10 bases line up with TRBD1. The junction had 6 bases not matched to a gene; V was cut back by 7 bases and J by 0 bases. The CDR3 extends over 16 amino acids. CDR1 MDHEN and CDR2 SYDVKM come from the germline V gene. The CDR3 region has the DNA TGTGCCAGCACCAGGGACAGGGGCCTAGCCAAAAACATTCAGTACTTC. Translation: CASTRDRGLAKNIQYF.

V is TRBV28 and J is TRBJ1-2, with 8 bases that match TRBD1. CDR1 MDHEN and CDR2 SYDVKM come from the germline V gene. Germline trimming cut 5 bases from V and 4 bases from J; bases unmatched to any gene: 6. The CDR3 runs 14 residues. As DNA, the CDR3 is TGTGCCAGCAGTAGAACAGGGGGATTCTATGGCTACACCTTC. Translation: CASSRTGGFYGYTF.

This clonotype came up a few times. The chain has TRBV20-1 and TRBJ2-1; the match to TRBD2 covers 15 bases. Losses at the gene ends were 5 bases for V and 8 bases for J; bases not matched to a gene: 4. The CDR3 covers 14 residues. Germline lookup yields CDR1 DFQATT and CDR2 SNEGSKA (reference sequence). DNA for the CDR3: TGCAGTGCTCCGGGACTAGCGGGGGGACATGAGCAGTTCTTC. Protein: CSAPGLAGGHEQFF.

This clonotype has more than one count but fewer than ten. The chain is built from TRBV6-5 and TRBJ1-2, with D maybe TRBD1 (6 bases). V was shortened by 0 bases and J by 8 bases, with 16 bases between the two germline ends. This CDR3 is built from 15 residues. Germline values: CDR1 MNHEY, CDR2 SVGAGI. The CDR3 nucleotides read TGTGCCAGCAGTTACTCGAATGTGGCAGGGGAAGGCTACACCTTC. Translating it yields CASSYSNVAGEGYTF.

The J gene is TRBJ2-5, the V gene TRBV27; 12 bases line up with TRBD2. The CDR3 runs 16 residues. Trimming took 4 bases from V and 2 from J; bases not matched to a gene: 5. Per germline, CDR1 MNHEY and CDR2 SMNVEV (reference sequence). CDR3 sequence reads: CASSSLGTSGQETQYF. The CDR3 nucleotides are TGTGCCAGCAGTTCCCTCGGGACTAGCGGGCAAGAGACCCAGTACTTC.

This clonotype was counted a few times. The gene calls are TRBV6-5 and TRBJ2-1; 9 bases are a match to TRBD2. The CDR3 covers 16 residues. Germline trimming cut 4 bases from V and 3 bases from J; bases unmatched to any gene: 7. Germline-derived CDR1 and CDR2 are MNHEY and SVGAGI. CDR3 nucleotide sequence: TGTGCCAGCAGTTCCTTAAAGCGGGGGGTCTACAATGAGCAGTTCTTC. Translation gives CASSSLKRGVYNEQFF.

This clonotype came up a few times. V usage is TRBV12-3 or TRBV12-4 and J usage is TRBJ1-3, with D maybe TRBD1 (5 bases). The CDR3 is made up of 14 amino acids. V gave up 5 bases and J gave up 0 bases, with 8 bases separating them. CDR3 region: CASSRDGSGNTIYF. The CDR3 DNA sequence: TGTGCCAGCAGTCGGGACGGCTCTGGAAACACCATATATTTT.